This entry features one TCR beta chain sequence. Ten or more counts support this clonotype. The clone's antigen remains unknown. Per-base quality was not reported, and no clone a single base away is much larger than it. The listed sequencing device is Illumina HiSeq 2000. Multiplex PCR amplification was used to build the TCR beta chain libraries. High-throughput sequencing was used to analyze the amplified TCR beta chain products. TCRdb reprocessing: public reads trimmed at Q25 with fastp, clones called with MiXCR, in-frame beta chains kept. Rows with a matching CDR3 protein are joined into one entry that keeps the most common DNA and genes. Across this sample there are a few hundred thousand distinct CDR3 sequences, with around 34% seen only once. The top ten clonotypes cover roughly 3.5% of the sample. Lymph node samples were obtained from the axillary draining lymph nodes of breast cancer patients.

This entry comes from a study of breast tumors, draining lymph nodes, adjacent tissues (dated by TCRdb to about 2016). Looking at the study overall: In breast cancer patients, the study compared the TCR beta repertoires of tumor, adjacent nontumor tissue and axillary lymph nodes. The study was designed to assess the relationships and possible T-cell exchange between tumor, surrounding tissue and draining lymph node repertoires in human breast cancer.

Points the paper makes about the study in general: T-cell repertoire diversity in tumors was found to be lower than in lymph nodes but higher than in nontumor tissue, and preferential V and J gene usage was observed. The similarity between tumor and nontumor tissue repertoires was significantly greater in luminal-like breast cancer than in basal-like breast cancer. The conclusion that tumor T cells originate in lymph nodes was framed as consistent with a hypothesis rather than directly demonstrated. The data were judged consistent with most tumor T cells deriving from the lymph node and then expanding within tumor tissue.

The sequence came from a female donor with breast cancer. Some clones in this sample may be carry-over from other donors' samples. Sequenced sample: axillary lymph node tissue.

The bases read TGTGCCAGCAGCCAAGCCCGGGGGGGACTCTATGGCTACACCTTC. Its protein reads: CASSQARGGLYGYTF. The chain uses TRBV14 and TRBJ1-2, and perhaps TRBD1 as D gene, on 5 matching bases. Its CDR3 holds 15 amino acids, cysteine through phenylalanine. The read is trimmed to its CDR3 DNA, 45 bases read in frame from base 1. CDR1 and CDR2 are read off the germline V gene as SGHDN and FVKESK. The junction carries 13 bases between V and J, which are trimmed by 1 base and 4 bases respectively.